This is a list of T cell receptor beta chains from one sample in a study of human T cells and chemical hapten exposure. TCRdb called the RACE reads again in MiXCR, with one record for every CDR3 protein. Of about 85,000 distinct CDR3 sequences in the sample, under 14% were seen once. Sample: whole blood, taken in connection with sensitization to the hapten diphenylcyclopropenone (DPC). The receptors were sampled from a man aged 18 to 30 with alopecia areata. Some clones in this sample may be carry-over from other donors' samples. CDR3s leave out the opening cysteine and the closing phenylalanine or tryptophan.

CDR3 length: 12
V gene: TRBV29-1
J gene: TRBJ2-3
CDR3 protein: SGSPSTSTDTQY

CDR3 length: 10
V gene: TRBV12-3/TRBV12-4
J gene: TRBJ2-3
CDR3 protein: ASRDDTDTQY

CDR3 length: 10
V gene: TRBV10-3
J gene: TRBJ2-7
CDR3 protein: AIRDSTYEQY

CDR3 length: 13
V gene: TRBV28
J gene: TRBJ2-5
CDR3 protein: ASSLPRAGKETQY

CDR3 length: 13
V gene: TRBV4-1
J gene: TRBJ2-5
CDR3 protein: ASSLPGQVQETQY

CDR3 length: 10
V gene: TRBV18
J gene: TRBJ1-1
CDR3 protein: ASSPARTEAF

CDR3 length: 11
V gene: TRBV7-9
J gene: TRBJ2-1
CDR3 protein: ASSFRLDNEQF

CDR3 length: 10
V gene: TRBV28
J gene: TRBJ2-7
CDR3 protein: AISPYRDEQY

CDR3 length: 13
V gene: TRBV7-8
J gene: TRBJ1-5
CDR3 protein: ASSRGQLGNQPQH

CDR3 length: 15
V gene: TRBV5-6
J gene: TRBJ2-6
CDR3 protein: ASSLVYTLSGANVLT

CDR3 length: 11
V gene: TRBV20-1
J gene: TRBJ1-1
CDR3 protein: SAQTGANTEAF

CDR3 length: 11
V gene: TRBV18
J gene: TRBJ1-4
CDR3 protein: ASKQGSDEKLF

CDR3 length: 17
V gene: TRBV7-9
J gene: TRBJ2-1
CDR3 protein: ASSLGAAGTRRSYNEQF

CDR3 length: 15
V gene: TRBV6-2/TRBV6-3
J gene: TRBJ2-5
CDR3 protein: ASSYKVAGGDVETQY

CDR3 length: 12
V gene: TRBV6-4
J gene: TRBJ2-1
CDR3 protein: ASSPSGGASEQF

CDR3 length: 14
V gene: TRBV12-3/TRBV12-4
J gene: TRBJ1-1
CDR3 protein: ASSLAGRGRNTEAF

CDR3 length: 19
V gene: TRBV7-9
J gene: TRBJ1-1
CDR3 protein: ASSPLEIRGTVSAANTEAF

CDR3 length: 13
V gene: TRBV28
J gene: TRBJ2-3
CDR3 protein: ASSSGLTSTDTQY

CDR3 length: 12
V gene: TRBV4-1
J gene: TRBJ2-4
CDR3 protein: ASSQDGLDDIQY

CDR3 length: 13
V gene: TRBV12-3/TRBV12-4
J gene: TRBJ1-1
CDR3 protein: ASSPRQDMNTEAF

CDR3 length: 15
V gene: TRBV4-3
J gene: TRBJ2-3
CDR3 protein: ASSQAALAASTDTQY

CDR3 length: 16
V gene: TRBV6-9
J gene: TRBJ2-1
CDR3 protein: ANYPTGPPLSSYNEQF

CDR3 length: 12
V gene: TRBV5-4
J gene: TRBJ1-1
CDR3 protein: ASSLVGSLTEAF

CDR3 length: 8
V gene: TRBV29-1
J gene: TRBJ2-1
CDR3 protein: SVVLGEQF

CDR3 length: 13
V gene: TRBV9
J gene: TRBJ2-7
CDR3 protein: ASSVGVAGSYEQY

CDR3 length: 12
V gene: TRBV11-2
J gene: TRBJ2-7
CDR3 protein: ASSSWTGLYEQY

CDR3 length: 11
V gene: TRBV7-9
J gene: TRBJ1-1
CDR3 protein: ASSLEWGTEAF

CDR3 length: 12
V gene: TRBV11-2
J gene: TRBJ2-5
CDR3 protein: ASSHSRGGETQY

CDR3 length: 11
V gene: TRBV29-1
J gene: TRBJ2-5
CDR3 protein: SVEERRRETQY

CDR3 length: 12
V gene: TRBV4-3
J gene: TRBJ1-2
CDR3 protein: ASRPDTRYYGYT

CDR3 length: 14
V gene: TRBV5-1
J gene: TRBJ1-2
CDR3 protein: ASSVSGTASGSGYT

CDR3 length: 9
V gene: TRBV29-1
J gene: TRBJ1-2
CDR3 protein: SPYYHYGYT

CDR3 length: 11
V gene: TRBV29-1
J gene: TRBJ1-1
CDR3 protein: SVEGPRNTEAF

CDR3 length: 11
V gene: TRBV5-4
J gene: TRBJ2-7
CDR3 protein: ASSAGTAYEQY

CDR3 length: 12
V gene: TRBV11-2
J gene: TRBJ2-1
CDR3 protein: ASSLAGAYNEQF

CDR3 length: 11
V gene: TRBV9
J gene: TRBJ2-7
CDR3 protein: ASSIRTGYEQY

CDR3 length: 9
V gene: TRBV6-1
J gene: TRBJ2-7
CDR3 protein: ASSEDLEQY

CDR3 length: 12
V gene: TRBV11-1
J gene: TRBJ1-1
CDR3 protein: ASSLGGDDTEAF

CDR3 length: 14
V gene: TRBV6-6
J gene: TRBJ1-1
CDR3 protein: ASSYDPSGDFAEAF

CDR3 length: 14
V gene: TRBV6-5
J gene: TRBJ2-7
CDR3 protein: ASRRLRTGSIYEQY

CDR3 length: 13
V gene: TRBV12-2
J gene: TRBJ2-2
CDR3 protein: ASRDTGIGTGELF

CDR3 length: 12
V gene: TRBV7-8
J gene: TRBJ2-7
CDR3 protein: ASSLGGQSYEQY

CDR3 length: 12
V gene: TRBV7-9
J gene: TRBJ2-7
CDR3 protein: ASSPGTNSYEQY

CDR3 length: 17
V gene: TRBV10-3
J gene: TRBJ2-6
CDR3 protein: AISDRGHQGVAGANVLT

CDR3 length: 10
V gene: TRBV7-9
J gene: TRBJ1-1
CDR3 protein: ASSFLQGRAF

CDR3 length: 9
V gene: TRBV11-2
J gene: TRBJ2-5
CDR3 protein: ASGELATQY

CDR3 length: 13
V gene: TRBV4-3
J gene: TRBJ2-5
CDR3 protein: ASSGGTGTAETQY

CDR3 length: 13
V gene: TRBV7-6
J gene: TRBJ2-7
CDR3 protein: ASSLLGTGYYEQY

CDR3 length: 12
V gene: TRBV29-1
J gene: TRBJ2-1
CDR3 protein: SVEGDSSYNEQF

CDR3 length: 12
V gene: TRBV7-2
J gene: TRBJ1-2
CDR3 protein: ASSPGQTHYGYT

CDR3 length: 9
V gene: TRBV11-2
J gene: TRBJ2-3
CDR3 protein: ASSFADTQY

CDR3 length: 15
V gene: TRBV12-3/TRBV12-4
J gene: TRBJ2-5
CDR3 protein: ASSLTVGIGARETQY

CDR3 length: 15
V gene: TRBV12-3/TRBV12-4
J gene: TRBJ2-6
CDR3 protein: ASSFKAGVPGANVLT

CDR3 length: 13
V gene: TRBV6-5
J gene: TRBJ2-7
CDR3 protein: ASSRTGQGTYEQY

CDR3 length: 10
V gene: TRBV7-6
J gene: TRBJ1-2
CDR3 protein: ASSFDRKGYT

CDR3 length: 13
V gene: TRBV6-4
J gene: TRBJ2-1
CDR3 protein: ASSDSSGGSNEQF

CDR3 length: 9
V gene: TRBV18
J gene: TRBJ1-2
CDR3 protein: ASSPGEGYT

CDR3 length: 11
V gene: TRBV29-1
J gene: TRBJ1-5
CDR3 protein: SGGTGAGQPQH

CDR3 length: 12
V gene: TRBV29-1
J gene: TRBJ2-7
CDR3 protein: SVSSGVNLLEQY

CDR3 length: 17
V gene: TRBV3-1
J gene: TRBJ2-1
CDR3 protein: ASSQGARMWGSSYNEQF